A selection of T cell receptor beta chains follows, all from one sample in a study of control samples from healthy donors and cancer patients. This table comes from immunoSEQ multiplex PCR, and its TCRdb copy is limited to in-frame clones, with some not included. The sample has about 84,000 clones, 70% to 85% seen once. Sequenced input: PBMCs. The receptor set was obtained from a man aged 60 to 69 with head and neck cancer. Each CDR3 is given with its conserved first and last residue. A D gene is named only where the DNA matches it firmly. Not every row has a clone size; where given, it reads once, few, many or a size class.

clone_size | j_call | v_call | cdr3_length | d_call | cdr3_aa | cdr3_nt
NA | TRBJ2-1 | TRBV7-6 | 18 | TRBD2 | CASSLATGTSGFPNEQFF | TGTGCCAGCAGCTTAGCCACTGGGACTAGCGGGTTTCCTAATGAGCAGTTCTTC
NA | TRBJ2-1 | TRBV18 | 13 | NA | CASSPYGSVEQFF | TGTGCCAGCTCACCATACGGTTCAGTGGAGCAGTTCTTC
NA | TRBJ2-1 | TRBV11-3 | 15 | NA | CASPGRRRGGNEQFF | TGTGCCAGCCCTGGGCGGCGGAGGGGGGGTAATGAGCAGTTCTTC
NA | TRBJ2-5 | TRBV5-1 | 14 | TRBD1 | CASSRGDRGKTQYF | TGCGCCAGCAGCAGGGGGGACAGGGGGAAGACCCAGTACTTC
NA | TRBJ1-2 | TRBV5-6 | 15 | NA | CASSRYPNPFYGYTF | TGTGCCAGCAGCCGGTACCCAAACCCCTTCTATGGCTACACCTTC
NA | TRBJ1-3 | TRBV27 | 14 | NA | CASSSSGTGNTIYF | TGTGCCAGCAGTTCCTCGGGGACTGGAAACACCATATATTTT
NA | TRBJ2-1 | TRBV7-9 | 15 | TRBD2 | CASSSRTSGSNEQFF | TGTGCCAGCAGCTCACGGACTAGCGGGAGCAATGAGCAGTTCTTC
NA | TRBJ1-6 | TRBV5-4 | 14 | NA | CASSLEGENSPLHF | TGTGCCAGCAGCTTGGAAGGGGAGAATTCACCCCTCCACTTT
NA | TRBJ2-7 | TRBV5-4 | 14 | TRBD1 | CASSFQTGSYEQYF | TGTGCCAGCAGCTTCCAGACAGGGTCCTACGAGCAGTACTTC
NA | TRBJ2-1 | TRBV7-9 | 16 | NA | CASSPQSGISYNEQFF | TGTGCCAGCAGCCCGCAGTCAGGGATCTCCTACAATGAGCAGTTCTTC
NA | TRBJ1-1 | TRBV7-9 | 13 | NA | CASSYPGNTEAFF | TGTGCCAGCAGCTATCCGGGGAACACTGAAGCTTTCTTT
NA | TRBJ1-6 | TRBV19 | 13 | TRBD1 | CASSMTGGSPLHF | TGTGCCAGTAGTATGACAGGGGGATCACCCCTCCACTTT
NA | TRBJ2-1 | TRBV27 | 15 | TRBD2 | CASSPGTSGRGEQFF | TGTGCCAGCAGTCCCGGGACTAGCGGGAGAGGTGAGCAGTTCTTC
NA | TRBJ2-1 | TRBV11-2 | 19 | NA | CASRPLRGRGGGSYNEQFF | TGTGCCAGCAGGCCTTTGAGGGGAAGGGGTGGGGGTTCCTACAATGAGCAGTTCTTC
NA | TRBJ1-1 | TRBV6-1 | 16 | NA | CASSEAGRPLGTEAFF | TGTGCCAGCAGTGAGGCGGGCAGGCCTCTGGGGACTGAAGCTTTCTTT
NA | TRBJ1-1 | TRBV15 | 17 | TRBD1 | CATSSNRDRGMNTEAFF | TGTGCCACCAGCAGTAACCGGGACAGGGGGATGAACACTGAAGCTTTCTTT
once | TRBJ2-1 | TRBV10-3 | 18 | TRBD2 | CAISESRGASGSLNEQFF | TGTGCCATCAGTGAGTCCAGAGGCGCTAGCGGGAGTTTGAATGAGCAGTTCTTC
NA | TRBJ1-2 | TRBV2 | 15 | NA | CASISLGRTNYGYTF | TGTGCCAGCATTTCTTTGGGGAGGACGAACTATGGCTACACCTTC
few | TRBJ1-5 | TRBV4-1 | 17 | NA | CASSPPLSRGLNQPQHF | TGCGCCAGCAGCCCCCCTTTATCCCGGGGACTCAATCAGCCCCAGCATTTT
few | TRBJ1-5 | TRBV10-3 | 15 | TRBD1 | CAISEFEGAGQPQHF | TGTGCCATCAGTGAATTTGAGGGGGCGGGTCAGCCCCAGCATTTT
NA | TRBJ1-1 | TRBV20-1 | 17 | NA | CSASRTANFLSNTEAFF | TGCAGTGCTAGTAGGACAGCCAACTTCCTCTCGAACACTGAAGCTTTCTTT
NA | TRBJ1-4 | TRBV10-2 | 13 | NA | CASSDPTAEKLFF | TGCGCCAGCAGTGATCCGACAGCTGAAAAACTGTTTTTT
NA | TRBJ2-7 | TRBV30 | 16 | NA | CAWSVRGSRALYEQYF | TGTGCCTGGAGTGTAAGAGGGTCGAGAGCTCTGTACGAGCAGTACTTC
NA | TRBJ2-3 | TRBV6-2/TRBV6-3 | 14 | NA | CASSQLLEAHTQYF | TGTGCCAGCAGTCAGCTACTAGAAGCCCATACGCAGTATTTT
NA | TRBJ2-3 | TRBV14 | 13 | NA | CASSQLGTDTQYF | TGTGCCAGCAGCCAATTGGGGACAGATACGCAGTATTTT
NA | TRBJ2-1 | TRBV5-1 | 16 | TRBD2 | CASSPIAGSSYNEQFF | TGCGCCAGCAGCCCCATAGCGGGAAGCTCCTACAATGAGCAGTTCTTC
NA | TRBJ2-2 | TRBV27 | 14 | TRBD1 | CASRTGQWGGELFF | TGTGCCAGCAGGACGGGACAGTGGGGCGGGGAGCTGTTTTTT
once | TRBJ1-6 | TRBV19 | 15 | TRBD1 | CASSVVGTGYSPLHF | TGTGCCAGTAGTGTCGTTGGGACAGGGTATTCACCCCTCCACTTT
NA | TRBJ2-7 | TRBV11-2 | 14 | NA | CASSPYTGPSEQYF | TGTGCCAGCAGCCCGTATACAGGGCCCTCCGAGCAGTACTTC
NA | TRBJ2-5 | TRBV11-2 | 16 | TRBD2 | CASSLDFSGIQETQYF | TGTGCCAGCAGCTTAGATTTCAGCGGGATACAAGAGACCCAGTACTTC
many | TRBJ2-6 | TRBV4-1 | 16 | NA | CASSPQVLAGANVLTF | TGCGCCAGCAGCCCACAGGTGCTGGCTGGGGCCAACGTCCTGACTTTC
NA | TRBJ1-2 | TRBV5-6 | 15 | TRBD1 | CASSLGTGWNYGYTF | TGTGCCAGCAGCTTGGGGACAGGGTGGAACTATGGCTACACCTTC
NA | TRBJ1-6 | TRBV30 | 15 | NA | CAWSGLQRRHTPLHF | TGTGCCTGGAGTGGTCTTCAAAGGAGGCATACACCCCTCCACTTT
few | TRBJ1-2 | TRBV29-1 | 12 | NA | CSAEGRDLGYTF | TGCAGCGCCGAAGGTCGGGACCTTGGCTACACCTTC
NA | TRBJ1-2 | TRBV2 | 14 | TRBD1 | CASRFTGTDYGYTF | TGTGCCAGCAGATTTACCGGGACAGACTATGGCTACACCTTC
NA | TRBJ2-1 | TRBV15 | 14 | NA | CATSRDQFRNEQFF | TGTGCCACCAGCAGAGATCAATTCAGGAATGAGCAGTTCTTC
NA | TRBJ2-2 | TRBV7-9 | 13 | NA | CASSPRAGGELFF | TGTGCCAGCAGCCCTAGGGCGGGCGGGGAGCTGTTTTTT
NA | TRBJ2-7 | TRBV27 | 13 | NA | CASSGGLGSEQYF | TGTGCCAGCAGCGGTGGGCTGGGGTCCGAGCAGTACTTC
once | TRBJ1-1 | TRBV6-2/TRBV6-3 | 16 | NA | CASRYLLSVGHTEAFF | TGTGCCAGCAGATACCTCCTTAGTGTGGGTCACACTGAAGCTTTCTTT
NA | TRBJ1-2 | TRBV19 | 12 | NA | CASSTGPYGYTF | TGTGCCAGTAGTACAGGGCCCTATGGCTACACCTTC
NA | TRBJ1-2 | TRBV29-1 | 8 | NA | CSVDGYTF | TGCAGCGTTGATGGCTACACCTTC
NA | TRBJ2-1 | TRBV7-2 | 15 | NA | CASSVSGYSYNEQFF | TGTGCCAGCAGCGTAAGCGGGTACTCCTACAATGAGCAGTTCTTC
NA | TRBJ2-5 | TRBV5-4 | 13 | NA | CASSSRGKETQYF | TGTGCCAGCAGCTCTAGGGGGAAGGAGACCCAGTACTTC
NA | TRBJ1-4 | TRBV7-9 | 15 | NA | CASSSGRGAGEKLFF | TGTGCCAGCAGCTCCGGACGGGGGGCGGGGGAAAAACTGTTTTTT
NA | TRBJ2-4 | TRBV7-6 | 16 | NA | CASSLALNRGGNIQYF | TGTGCCAGCAGCTTAGCGCTAAACAGGGGAGGGAACATTCAGTACTTC
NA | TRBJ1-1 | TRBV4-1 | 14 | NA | CASSATGMNTEAFF | TGCGCCAGCAGCGCCACAGGGATGAACACTGAAGCTTTCTTT
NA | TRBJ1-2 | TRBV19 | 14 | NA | CASSVGGYDYGYTF | TGTGCCAGTAGTGTGGGGGGGTACGACTATGGCTACACCTTC
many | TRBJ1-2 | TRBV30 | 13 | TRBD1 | CARHRDRPYGYTF | TGTGCCCGACACCGGGACAGGCCCTATGGCTACACCTTC
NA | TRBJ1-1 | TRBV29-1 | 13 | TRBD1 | CSVDRGPGTEAFF | TGCAGCGTGGACAGGGGGCCAGGGACTGAAGCTTTCTTT
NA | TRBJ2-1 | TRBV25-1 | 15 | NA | CASTPWPSSYNEQFF | TGTGCCAGCACCCCCTGGCCTAGCTCCTACAATGAGCAGTTCTTC
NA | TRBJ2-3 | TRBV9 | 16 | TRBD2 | CASSYMGREFSDTQYF | TGTGCCAGCAGCTACATGGGGCGGGAGTTTAGCGATACGCAGTATTTT
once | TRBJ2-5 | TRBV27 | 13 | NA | CASSPQGPETQYF | TGTGCCAGCAGCCCCCAGGGCCCAGAGACCCAGTACTTC
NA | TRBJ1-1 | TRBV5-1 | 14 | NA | CASSLGLMNTEAFF | TGCGCCAGCAGCTTGGGACTAATGAACACTGAAGCTTTCTTT
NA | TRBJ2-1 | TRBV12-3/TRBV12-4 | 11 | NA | CASSLREIQFF | TGTGCCAGCAGCCTGAGGGAGATACAGTTCTTC
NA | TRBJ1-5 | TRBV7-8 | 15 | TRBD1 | CASSLTGISNQPQHF | TGTGCCAGCAGCTTGACAGGGATTAGCAATCAGCCCCAGCATTTT
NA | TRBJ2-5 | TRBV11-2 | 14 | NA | CASSLGTAMETQYF | TGTGCCAGCAGCTTAGGAACGGCAATGGAGACCCAGTACTTC
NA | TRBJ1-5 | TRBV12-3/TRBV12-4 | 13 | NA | CASSLEGNRPQHF | TGTGCCAGCAGTTTAGAGGGTAATCGGCCCCAGCATTTT
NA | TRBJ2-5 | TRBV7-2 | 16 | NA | CASSLVRQLGRQTQYF | TGTGCCAGCAGCTTAGTGAGACAATTAGGAAGGCAGACCCAGTACTTC